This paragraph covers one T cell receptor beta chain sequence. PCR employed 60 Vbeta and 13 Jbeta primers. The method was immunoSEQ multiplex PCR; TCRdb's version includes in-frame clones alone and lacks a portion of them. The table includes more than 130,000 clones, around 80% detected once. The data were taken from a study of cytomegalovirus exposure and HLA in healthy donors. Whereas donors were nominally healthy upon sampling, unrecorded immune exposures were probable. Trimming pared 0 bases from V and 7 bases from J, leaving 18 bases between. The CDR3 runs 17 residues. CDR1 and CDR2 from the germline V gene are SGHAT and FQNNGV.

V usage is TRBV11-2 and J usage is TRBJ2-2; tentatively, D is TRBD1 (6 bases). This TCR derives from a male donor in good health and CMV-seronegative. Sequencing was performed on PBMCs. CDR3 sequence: CASSLEKRQVGIGELFF. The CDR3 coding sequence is TGTGCCAGCAGCTTAGAAAAGCGACAGGTAGGTATCGGGGAGCTGTTTTTT.